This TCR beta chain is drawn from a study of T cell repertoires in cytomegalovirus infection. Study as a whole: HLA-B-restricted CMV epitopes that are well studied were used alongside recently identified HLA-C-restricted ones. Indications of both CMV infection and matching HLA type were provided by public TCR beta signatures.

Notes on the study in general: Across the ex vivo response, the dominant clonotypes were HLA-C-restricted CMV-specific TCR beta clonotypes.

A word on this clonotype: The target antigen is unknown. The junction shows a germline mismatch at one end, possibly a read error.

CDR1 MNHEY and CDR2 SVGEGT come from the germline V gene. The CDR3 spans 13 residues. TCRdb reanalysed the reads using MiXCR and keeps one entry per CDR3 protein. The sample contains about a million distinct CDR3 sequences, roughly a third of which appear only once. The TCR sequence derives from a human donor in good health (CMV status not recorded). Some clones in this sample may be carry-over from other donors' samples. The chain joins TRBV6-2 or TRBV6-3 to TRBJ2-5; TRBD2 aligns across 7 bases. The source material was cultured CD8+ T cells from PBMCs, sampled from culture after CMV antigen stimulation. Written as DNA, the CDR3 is TGTGCCAACAGTTCGGACACCCGGGGGGCCCAGTACTTC. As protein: CANSSDTRGAQYF.